Listed here are 25 T cell receptor beta chains from one sample, sequenced in a study of Tregs in tolerant kidney transplant recipients. Profiling relied on immunoSEQ multiplex PCR, and the TCRdb table lists in-frame clones only, not all of them. The sample holds 60,000 or so clones, 75% to 90% seen once. Material: Tregs from blood, obtained before the transplant. These receptors came from a human donor who received a combined kidney and bone marrow transplant.

The chain couples TRBV7-2 to TRBJ2-7; 10 bases are a match to TRBD1. The V segment lost 2 bases and the J segment 4 bases; nucleotides outside the gene matches: 11. Germline CDR1 and CDR2: SGHTA and FQGNSA. The CDR3 has 17 amino acids. In nucleotides, the CDR3 is TGTGCCAGCAGCTTAATTGGACAGGGGGTTAAATTTTACGAGCAGTACTTC. This gives the protein CASSLIGQGVKFYEQYF.

The V and J genes are TRBV27 and TRBJ1-2; no firm D call. Trimming stripped 8 bases from V and 5 bases from J, with 9 bases between. CDR1 MNHEY and CDR2 SMNVEV come from the germline V gene (reference sequence). This CDR3 has 11 residues. CDR3 nucleotide sequence: TGTGCCAGCTTGGGTGGGTATGGCTACACCTTC. Translation: CASLGGYGYTF.

The rearrangement uses TRBV27 and TRBJ2-2; D call uncertain. Deletions cut 2 bases from V and 1 base from J, with 8 bases between. CDR3 length: 15 residues. CDR1 is MNHEY and CDR2 is SMNVEV in the germline V gene (reference sequence). The CDR3 DNA reads as TGTGCCAGCAGTTTAAGCCTGGTGAACACCGGGGAGCTGTTTTTT. Amino acid sequence: CASSLSLVNTGELFF.

This chain connects TRBV27 to TRBJ2-3; D is undetermined. CDR3 length equals 11 residues. Germline-derived CDR1 and CDR2 are MNHEY and SMNVEV (reference sequence). V gave up 6 bases and J gave up 11 bases, with 12 bases separating them. CDR3 protein: CASRTVRRQYF. The CDR3 region has the DNA TGTGCCAGCAGGACGGTGAGAAGGCAGTATTTT.

This clone was seen once. The rearrangement uses TRBV18 and TRBJ2-1, with D hard to call. V lost 1 base and J lost 4, with 5 bases in between. This CDR3 region has 13 residues. Per the germline V gene, CDR1 is KGHSH and CDR2 is LQKENI. In DNA form, the CDR3 reads TGTGCCAGCTCACCACAGGGTTACAATGAGCAGTTCTTC. Its translation is CASSPQGYNEQFF.

The J gene is TRBJ1-4, the V gene TRBV28, with D perhaps TRBD1 (5 bases). Germline CDR1 MDHEN, CDR2 SYDVKM. V was pared by 4 bases and J by 0 bases, with 12 bases between. The CDR3 totals 16 residues. In nucleotides, the CDR3 is TGTGCCAGCAGTTCACCCGGGACCGCAACTAATGAAAAACTGTTTTTT. Translating gives CASSSPGTATNEKLFF.

The chain has TRBV7-9 and TRBJ1-2, with D tentatively TRBD1 (5 bases). The CDR3 loop spans 14 amino acids. Germline V lookup: CDR1 SEHNR, CDR2 FQNEAQ (reference sequence). Deletions cut 7 bases from V and 2 bases from J, with 14 bases between. The chain's CDR3 is CASTPGRDNYGYTF. The CDR3 region has the DNA TGTGCCAGCACCCCGGGACGGGACAACTATGGCTACACCTTC.

This clone was observed a handful of times. The chain couples TRBV2 to TRBJ2-2; tentatively, D is TRBD1 (6 bases). Trimming took off 10 bases at V and 4 bases at J, with 16 bases between the two ends. This CDR3 region has 14 residues. Germline V lookup: CDR1 SNHLY, CDR2 FYNNEI. The CDR3 coding sequence is TGTGCCACCCCCGTTGTCAGGGGCACCGGGGAGCTGTTTTTT. Amino acids: CATPVVRGTGELFF.

The genes are TRBV7-9 and TRBJ2-2; D gene uncertain. V was pared by 1 base and J by 7 bases, with 7 bases between. This CDR3 region has 13 residues. The V gene's germline CDR1 is SEHNR and CDR2 FQNEAQ (reference sequence). The CDR3: CASSLVTGGELFF. The CDR3 region has the DNA TGTGCCAGCAGCTTAGTAACGGGCGGGGAGCTGTTTTTT.

This clone was seen a single time. CDR3 sequence reads: CASSLGGLNDYEQYF. CDR3 nucleotides: TGTGCCAGCAGCCTTGGGGGACTTAACGACTACGAGCAGTACTTC. This chain uses TRBV5-4 with TRBJ2-7, with D possibly being TRBD2 (6 bases). Per germline, CDR1 SGHNT and CDR2 YYREEE (reference sequence). V was clipped by 4 bases and J by 3 bases, with 17 bases between them. The CDR3 has 15 residues.

V and J are TRBV19 and TRBJ2-6; D is perhaps TRBD2 (5 bases). V gave up 1 base and J gave up 12 bases, with 10 bases separating them. Germline values: CDR1 LNHDA, CDR2 SQIVND (reference sequence). The CDR3 sequence is 13 residues long. The DNA for the CDR3 is TGTGCCAGTAGTATAGTCCCCGCGGGCGTCCTGACTTTC. Translated, it gives CASSIVPAGVLTF.

The chain uses TRBV6-6 and TRBJ2-7, with 12 bases identical to TRBD2. Germline V CDR1 and CDR2: MNHNY, SVGAGI (reference sequence). This CDR3 has 15 amino acids. V gave up 4 bases and J gave up 3 bases; unmatched junction bases: 4. The CDR3 coding sequence is TGTGCCAGCAGTTCCCTACTAGCGGGAGGCTACGAGCAGTACTTC. This gives the protein CASSSLLAGGYEQYF.

The rearrangement links TRBV29-1 to TRBJ1-5, with 11 positions matching TRBD1. The CDR3 sequence is 14 residues long. Germline-derived CDR1 and CDR2 are SQVTM and ANQGSEA. The V and J ends lost 6 bases and 2 bases, in that order; junction bases with no gene match: 3. CDR3 protein: CSVGTGGGNQPQHF. In DNA form, the CDR3 reads TGCAGCGTAGGGACAGGGGGAGGCAATCAGCCCCAGCATTTT.

This chain uses TRBV18 with TRBJ2-1; the D gene is possibly TRBD1 (5 bases). The V and J ends lost 5 bases and 10 bases respectively, with 9 bases between them. This CDR3 is built from 11 residues. Germline-derived CDR1 and CDR2 are KGHSH and LQKENI. The CDR3 protein is CASSFDREQFF. The DNA of the CDR3 is TGTGCCAGCTCATTCGACAGAGAGCAGTTCTTC.

A few counts support this clone. The chain has TRBV5-1 and TRBJ2-3, with 9 bases lining up with TRBD2. After removal of 4 bases from V and 2 bases from J, the junction contained 11 bases not matched to a gene. This CDR3 has 17 residues. Germline V gene sequence: CDR1 SGHRS, CDR2 YFSETQ. CDR3 bases: TGCGCCAGCAGCCTGGGGAAGACTAGCGGATACACAGATACGCAGTATTTT. Translating it yields CASSLGKTSGYTDTQYF.

The CDR3 is CASRPRWATNEKLFF. The CDR3 DNA reads as TGTGCCAGCAGGCCCCGCTGGGCAACTAATGAAAAACTGTTTTTT. The rearrangement joins TRBV27 to TRBJ1-4; no firm D call. CDR1 is MNHEY, CDR2 SMNVEV, per germline (reference sequence). Trimming removed 6 bases at V and 0 bases at J, with 11 bases between. This CDR3 is 15 amino acids long.

This clone has only one observation. The V gene is TRBV11-2, the J gene TRBJ2-7; possible D gene TRBD2, 6 bases. V was clipped by 5 bases and J by 0 bases, with 11 bases between them. Per the germline V gene, CDR1 is SGHAT and CDR2 is FQNNGV. This CDR3 has 14 amino acids. CDR3 sequence: CASSPLGGSYEQYF. The DNA for the CDR3 is TGTGCCAGCAGCCCCCTGGGGGGCTCCTACGAGCAGTACTTC.

The CDR3 DNA is TGTGCCAGCAGCTTAAGCGTAAGTCGGAACACTGAAGCTTTCTTT. Translation gives CASSLSVSRNTEAFF. This sequence joins TRBV7-8 and TRBJ1-1; D call uncertain. The CDR3 has 15 residues. Trimming removed 2 bases at V and 1 base at J, with 11 bases between. Germline CDR1 is SGHVS and CDR2 is FQNEAQ.

The V gene is TRBV7-9, the J gene TRBJ1-6; no firm D call. The CDR3 spans 13 residues. Germline values: CDR1 SEHNR, CDR2 FQNEAQ (reference sequence). Trimming took off 5 bases at V and 7 bases at J, with 9 bases between the two ends. Here the CDR3 DNA reads TGTGCCAGCAGCATCGAAGGGAATTCACCCCTCCACTTT. Protein: CASSIEGNSPLHF.

DNA of the CDR3: TGTGCCAGTCGTAAACCGGGACAGACATATGGCTACACCTTC. Protein sequence: CASRKPGQTYGYTF. The chain joins TRBV6-5 to TRBJ1-2, with 7 bases aligning to TRBD1. Germline V gene sequence: CDR1 MNHEY, CDR2 SVGAGI. CDR3 length: 14 amino acids. After removal of 9 bases from V and 5 bases from J, the junction contained 12 bases not matched to a gene.

The chain recombines TRBV19 with TRBJ2-7; D unresolved. The germline CDR1 and CDR2 sequences are LNHDA and SQIVND (reference sequence). V was shortened by 6 bases and J by 2 bases, with 14 bases between the two germline ends. This CDR3 is built from 14 residues. The CDR3 here is CASSLAGETYEQYF. CDR3 DNA sequence: TGTGCCAGTAGCCTGGCCGGAGAAACCTACGAGCAGTACTTC.

This chain links TRBV10-1 with TRBJ2-1, with TRBD2 identical over 10 bases. There are 15 residues in the CDR3. The germline gives CDR1 WNHNN, CDR2 SYGVQD (reference sequence). V shed 2 bases and J 8 bases; nucleotides not matched to a gene: 6. The CDR3 nucleotides are TGCGCCAGCAGTGAGAGCGGGAGGGCCGACCATGAGCAGTTCTTC. The encoded protein is CASSESGRADHEQFF.

There are a few counts of this clone. This chain uses TRBV2 with TRBJ1-1; a weak D match, TRBD1 (5 bases). Germline CDR1 SNHLY, CDR2 FYNNEI. This CDR3 is built from 17 residues. Trimming pared 3 bases from V and 1 base from J, leaving 18 bases between. The CDR3 region is CASSDTEQQARNTEAFF. In nucleotides, the CDR3 is TGTGCCAGCAGTGACACGGAACAACAGGCAAGGAACACTGAAGCTTTCTTT.

This clone was observed a single time. This chain joins TRBV2 and TRBJ1-2; D remains ambiguous. The germline CDR1 and CDR2 sequences are SNHLY and FYNNEI. The CDR3 spans 12 residues. V lost 8 bases and J 8 bases, leaving 15 bases between the germline ends. This chain's CDR3 is CASRREVGGYTF. In nucleotides, the CDR3 is TGTGCCAGCCGGAGGGAAGTCGGGGGCTACACCTTC.

The chain joins TRBV18 to TRBJ2-7, with 12 bases aligning to TRBD1. Germline CDR1 KGHSH, CDR2 LQKENI. J lost 4 bases, V lost 6 bases, and 4 bases had no gene match. This CDR3 has 14 amino acids. The CDR3 DNA follows: TGTGCCAGCTCTTCGGGACAGGGGGCGTACGAGCAGTACTTC. This gives the protein CASSSGQGAYEQYF.